The text below deals with one T cell receptor beta chain. The CDR3 is made up of 13 amino acids. CDR1 is SGHRS and CDR2 is YFSETQ in the germline V gene. V shed 2 bases and J shed 8 bases, with 8 bases lying between them. Time point defined: persistent/refractory GD, antithyroid drugs over 5 years with positive TRAb. The TCR library was made from RNA that had been extracted from PBMCs in TRIzol. The sample comes from a study of regulatory T cells in long-lasting Graves disease. Both iRepertoire HTBI primers and Arm-PCR of CDR3 regions were used to build the TCR beta libraries. One entry per CDR3 protein results from TCRdb running MiXCR on the multiplex PCR reads. The table records about 460,000 distinct CDR3 sequences, around a fifth of them present only once.

The clonotype comes from a female donor with Graves disease. The rearrangement uses TRBV5-1 and TRBJ1-6; possible D gene TRBD1, 5 bases. The sample was peripheral blood mononuclear cells (PBMCs), taken when the disease was refractory, from a patient treated with antithyroid drugs. CDR3 sequence reads: CASSFDSDSPLHF. CDR3 DNA: TGCGCCAGCAGCTTCGACAGTGATTCACCCCTCCACTTT.